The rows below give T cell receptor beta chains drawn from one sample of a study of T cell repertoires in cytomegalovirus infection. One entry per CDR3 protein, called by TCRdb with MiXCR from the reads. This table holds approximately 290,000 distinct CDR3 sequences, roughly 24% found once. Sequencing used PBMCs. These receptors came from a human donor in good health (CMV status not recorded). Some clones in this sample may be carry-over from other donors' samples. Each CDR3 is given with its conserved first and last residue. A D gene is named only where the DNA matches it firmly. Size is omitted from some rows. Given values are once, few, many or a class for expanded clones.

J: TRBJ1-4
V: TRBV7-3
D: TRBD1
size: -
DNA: TGTGCCAGCAGCACCGGGACAGGGGATGAAAAACTGTTTTTT
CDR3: CASSTGTGDEKLFF

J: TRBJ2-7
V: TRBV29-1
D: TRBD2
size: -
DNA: TGCAGCGTTGAGATTGGCGGGGGCGAGCAGTACTTC
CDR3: CSVEIGGGEQYF

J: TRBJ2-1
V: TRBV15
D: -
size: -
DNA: TGTGCCACCAGCCTGAGCGGGCGGGGATCGGGGCAGTTCTTC
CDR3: CATSLSGRGSGQFF

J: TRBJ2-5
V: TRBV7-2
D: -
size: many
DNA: TGTGCCAGCAGCTCATCAGGACGGACCCAAGTCTTC
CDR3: CASSSSGRTQVF

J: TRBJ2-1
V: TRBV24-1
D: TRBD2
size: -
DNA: TGTGCCACCAGTGCTCACCCGGGACTATCTTCCCGAAATGAGCAGTTCTTC
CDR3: CATSAHPGLSSRNEQFF

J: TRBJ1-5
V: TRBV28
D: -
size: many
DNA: TGTGCCAGCAGTTCCCACAGGGATACTCAGCCCCAGCATTTT
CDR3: CASSSHRDTQPQHF

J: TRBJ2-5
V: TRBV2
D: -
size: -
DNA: TGTGCCAGCAAGGAGGCGGGGGCAACCCAAGAGACCCAGTACTTC
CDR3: CASKEAGATQETQYF

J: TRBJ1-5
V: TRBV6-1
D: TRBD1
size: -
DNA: TGTGCCAGCAGGACAGGGATCGGCAATCAGCCCCAGCATTTT
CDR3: CASRTGIGNQPQHF

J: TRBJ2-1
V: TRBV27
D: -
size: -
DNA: TGTGCCAGCACCCTTCGGGGCCCTCAATACAATGAGCAGTTCTTC
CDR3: CASTLRGPQYNEQFF

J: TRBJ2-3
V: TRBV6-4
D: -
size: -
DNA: TGTGCCAGCAGTGACTCATGGGCAGATACGCAGTATTTT
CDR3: CASSDSWADTQYF

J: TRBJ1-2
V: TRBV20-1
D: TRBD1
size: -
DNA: TGCAGTGCTAGAGTCAACTCGGGACAGGGGGATGGCTACACCTTC
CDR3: CSARVNSGQGDGYTF

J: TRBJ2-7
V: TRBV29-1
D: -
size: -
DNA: TGCAGCGTTGCAGGGCTCGGCGAGCAGTACTTC
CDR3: CSVAGLGEQYF

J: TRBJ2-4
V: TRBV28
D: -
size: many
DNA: TGTGCCAGCAGTTTCGGGGGCGCGATGGGAGACATTCAGTACTTC
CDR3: CASSFGGAMGDIQYF

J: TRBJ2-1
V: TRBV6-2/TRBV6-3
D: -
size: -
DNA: TGTGCCAGCATGACTCTGGGCAATGAGCAGTTCTTC
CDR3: CASMTLGNEQFF

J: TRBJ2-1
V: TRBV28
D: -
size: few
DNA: TGTGCCAGCAGTCCCCGATGGGATGAGCAGTTCTTC
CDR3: CASSPRWDEQFF

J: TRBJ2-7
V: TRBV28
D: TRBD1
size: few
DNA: TGTGCCAGCAGCCTTATTCCGGGACAGGGTTCGTACGAGCAGTACTTC
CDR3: CASSLIPGQGSYEQYF

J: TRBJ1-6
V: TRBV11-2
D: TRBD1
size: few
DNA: TGTGCCAGCAGCTCTCGACAGGGGGCTTATCAGTCCTATAATTCACCCCTCCACTTT
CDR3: CASSSRQGAYQSYNSPLHF

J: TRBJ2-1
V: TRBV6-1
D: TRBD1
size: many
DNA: TGTGCCAGCATCCGCCCCGGGACAGGGGGCAATGAGCAGTTCTTC
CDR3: CASIRPGTGGNEQFF

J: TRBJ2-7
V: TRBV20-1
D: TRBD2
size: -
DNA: TGCAGTGCCCAGCTCGGGACTAGCAGCTACGAGCAGTACTTC
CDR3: CSAQLGTSSYEQYF

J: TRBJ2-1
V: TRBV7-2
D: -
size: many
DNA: TGTGCCAGCAGCTTCCTACAGGGTGGTGAGCAGTTCTTC
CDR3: CASSFLQGGEQFF